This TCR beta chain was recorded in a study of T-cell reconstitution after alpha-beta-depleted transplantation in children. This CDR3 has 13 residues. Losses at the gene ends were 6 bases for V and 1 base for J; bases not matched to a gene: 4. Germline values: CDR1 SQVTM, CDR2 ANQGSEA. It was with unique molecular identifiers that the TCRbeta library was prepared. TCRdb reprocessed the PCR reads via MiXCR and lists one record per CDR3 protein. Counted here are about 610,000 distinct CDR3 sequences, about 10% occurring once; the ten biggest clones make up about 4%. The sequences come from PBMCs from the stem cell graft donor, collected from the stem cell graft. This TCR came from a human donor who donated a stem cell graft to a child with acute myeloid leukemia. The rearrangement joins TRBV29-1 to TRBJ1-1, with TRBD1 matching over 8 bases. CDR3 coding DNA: TGCAGCGTAGACAGGGGCAAGAACACTGAAGCTTTCTTT. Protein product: CSVDRGKNTEAFF.